A single sample gave rise to the 3 T cell receptor beta chains below, sequenced in a study of cytomegalovirus exposure and HLA in healthy donors. The PCR used 60 Vbeta and 13 Jbeta primers. Here immunoSEQ multiplex PCR was the method, and the copy in TCRdb shows in-frame clones only, minus some. Of approximately 160,000 clones listed, about three quarters were seen once; the top ten hold approximately 5%. The sequenced sample consisted of PBMCs. The receptors shown here come from a man aged 18 to 30 in good health and CMV-seropositive.

This clone was detected a few times. The chain combines TRBV28 with TRBJ1-6, with 8 bases that match TRBD1. The length of the CDR3 is 15 residues. V dropped 6 bases and J dropped 10; count of bases not matched to a gene: 11. Germline values: CDR1 MDHEN, CDR2 SYDVKM. Written as DNA, the CDR3 is TGTGCCAGCAGGGAAGGACAGGGCCCCCAATCACCCCTCCACTTT. Its translation: CASREGQGPQSPLHF.

This clone appeared a single time. The V and J genes are TRBV11-3 and TRBJ2-2, with 7 bases identical to TRBD2. The germline V gene has CDR1 SGHNT and CDR2 YENEEA. Trimming at V came to 8 bases and at J to 5 bases, leaving 5 bases not matched to a gene. CDR3 length equals 13 residues. CDR3 bases: TGTGCCAGCGGACGGGGGGTTACCGGGGAGCTGTTTTTT. Translating it yields CASGRGVTGELFF.

The chain has TRBV28 and TRBJ2-1; maybe TRBD1 (6 bases). In germline, CDR1 is MDHEN, CDR2 SYDVKM. The CDR3 covers 15 residues. Trimming pared 3 bases from V and 0 bases from J, leaving 9 bases between. This CDR3 is CASSFVGASYNEQFF. The CDR3 DNA is TGTGCCAGCAGTTTTGTGGGGGCCTCCTACAATGAGCAGTTCTTC.